This T cell receptor beta chain was captured in a study of identical twins. Study outcomes and limitations: Whereas memory repertoires showed no such difference, abundant cord blood beta clonotypes carried fewer insertions.

A template switching step contributed a universal primer site, while unique molecular identifiers were present in the cDNA. TCRdb used MiXCR to reprocess the 5' RACE reads, holding one entry per CDR3 protein. This table has 240,000 or so distinct CDR3 sequences, roughly 7% appearing once. The V end lost 0 bases, the J end lost 1 base, and 9 bases lay between the germline ends. Germline CDR1 LGHNA, CDR2 YNFKEQ. There are 15 residues in the CDR3. As to this clonotype: Its matching antigen is unknown.

The same data also went into a second study, on yellow fever vaccine responses in identical twins.

The sequenced sample consisted of memory (CD45RO+) T cells sorted from blood. The TCR comes from a woman under 30 in good health. This sequence joins TRBV4-2 and TRBJ2-5, with D perhaps matching TRBD2 (7 bases). Here the CDR3 DNA reads TGTGCCAGCAGCCAAGATCGGGGGGCCCAAGAGACCCAGTACTTC. This gives the protein CASSQDRGAQETQYF.